The 15 T cell receptor beta chains in this list originate from one sample, sequenced in a study of shared clonotypes between healthy human individuals. Here immunoSEQ multiplex PCR was the method, and the copy in TCRdb shows in-frame clones only, minus some. Of some 2.1 million clones in the sample, 95% were seen once. The specimen sequenced was naive CD4+ T cells sorted from blood. The subset is: CD45RA+ positively selected. The receptors shown here come from a man aged 18 to 35 in good health.

The J gene is TRBJ1-2, the V gene TRBV5-8; a possible D gene is TRBD1 (6 bases). Deletions cut 2 bases from V and 8 bases from J, with 19 bases between. Per germline, CDR1 SGHTS and CDR2 YDEGEE. The CDR3 totals 15 residues. CDR3 in DNA: TGTGCCAGCAGCTTAAATATCGGGGGGCAGAGCGGCTACACCTTC. Translation gives CASSLNIGGQSGYTF.

V gene TRBV5-1 combines with J gene TRBJ2-7; D perhaps matches TRBD1 (5 bases). CDR1 is SGHRS and CDR2 is YFSETQ in the germline V gene. The CDR3 is made up of 14 amino acids. The ends were cut back, 1 base at V and 2 bases at J, with 10 bases in the middle. CDR3 sequence: CASSLQQAPYEQYF. The CDR3 DNA reads TGCGCCAGCAGCTTGCAACAGGCACCCTACGAGCAGTACTTC.

CDR3: CASSFDRGLNTEAFF. The CDR3 DNA reads as TGTGCCAGCAGCTTTGACAGGGGATTGAACACTGAAGCTTTCTTT. V usage is TRBV5-4 and J usage is TRBJ1-1; 8 bases are a match to TRBD1. Germline V lookup: CDR1 SGHNT, CDR2 YYREEE (reference sequence). V gave up 2 bases and J gave up 0 bases; unmatched junction bases: 3. The CDR3 is 15 amino acids. Together with reference TRBV5-4 and TRBJ1-1, the CDR3 gives the full variable domain: ETGVTQSPTHLIKTRGQQVTLRCSSQSGHNTVSWYQQALGQGPQFIFQYYREEENGRGNFPPRFSGLQFPNYSSELNVNALELDDSALYLCASSFDRGLNTEAFFGQGTRLTVV.

The chain combines TRBV4-1 with TRBJ2-3; tentative D call: TRBD1 (5 bases). Between the trimmed V and J ends, which lost 1 base and 1 base, there was a span of 12 bases. This CDR3 comprises 16 residues. CDR1 is MGHRA and CDR2 is YSYEKL in the germline V gene. CDR3 nucleotide sequence: TGCGCCAGCAGCCAAGGCGACAGTTTTCGCACAGATACGCAGTATTTT. Protein sequence: CASSQGDSFRTDTQYF.

The chain uses TRBV30 and TRBJ1-1; possibly TRBD1 for D (6 bases). V shed 5 bases and J shed 1 base, with 14 bases lying between them. Germline CDR1 and CDR2: GTSNPN and SVGIG (reference sequence). The CDR3 runs 14 residues. The CDR3 DNA reads TGTGCCTGGGGCGCCAAAGGGGGGAACACTGAAGCTTTCTTT. Encoded protein: CAWGAKGGNTEAFF.

The CDR3 DNA reads as TGCGCCAGCAGTGGGGGCAGGGGGACGAACACCGGGGAGCTGTTTTTT. Protein sequence: CASSGGRGTNTGELFF. The rearrangement joins TRBV10-1 to TRBJ2-2; 7 bases align to TRBD1. J lost 0 bases, V lost 4 bases, and 5 bases had no gene match. Per germline, CDR1 WNHNN and CDR2 SYGVQD (reference sequence). The CDR3 covers 16 residues.

This clone was observed a single time. V gene TRBV4-1 combines with J gene TRBJ2-2, with 7 bases that match TRBD2. Germline CDR1 and CDR2: MGHRA and YSYEKL. Germline trimming cut 4 bases from V and 0 bases from J; bases unmatched to any gene: 2. The CDR3 sequence is 15 residues long. The CDR3, as DNA: TGCGCCAGCAGCCGGACTAGTCCGAACACCGGGGAGCTGTTTTTT. It translates to CASSRTSPNTGELFF.

Concerning this clone: Additional DNA sequences in this sample encode the identical CDR3. The chain employs TRBV28 and TRBJ1-5; no firm D call. CDR3 size: 15 residues. The V end lost 1 base, the J end lost 0 bases, and 7 bases lay between the germline ends. Germline lookup yields CDR1 MDHEN and CDR2 SYDVKM. In nucleotides, the CDR3 is TGTGCCAGCAGTTTATATAGAGATAGCAATCAGCCCCAGCATTTT. It specifies CASSLYRDSNQPQHF. Variable domain in full (rest from reference TRBV28 and TRBJ1-5): DVKVTQSSRYLVKRTGEKVFLECVQDMDHENMFWYRQDPGLGLRLIYFSYDVKMKEKGDIPEGYSVSREKKERFSLILESASTNQTSMYLCASSLYRDSNQPQHFGDGTRLSIL.

This CDR3 is CASNKQGVNTGELFF. CDR3 nucleotides: TGTGCCAGCAATAAACAGGGAGTGAACACCGGGGAGCTGTTTTTT. This chain connects TRBV27 to TRBJ2-2, with TRBD1 as a possible D gene (6 bases). The germline gives CDR1 MNHEY, CDR2 SMNVEV (reference sequence). The CDR3 covers 15 residues. V dropped 7 bases and J dropped 1 base, with 13 bases sitting between them.

Worth noting for this clone: A read error may explain this, as a much larger clone is one base away. This chain joins TRBV5-4 and TRBJ2-1; D ambiguous. Germline values: CDR1 SGHNT, CDR2 YYREEE (reference sequence). The V end lost 4 bases, the J end lost 0 bases, and 11 bases lay between the germline ends. This CDR3 has 15 amino acids. The DNA for the CDR3 is TGTGCCAGCAGCCGGTCATCGCCCTCCTACAATGAGCAGTTCTTC. It codes for CASSRSSPSYNEQFF. Supplemented by reference TRBV5-4 and TRBJ2-1, the full variable domain reads ETGVTQSPTHLIKTRGQQVTLRCSSQSGHNTVSWYQQALGQGPQFIFQYYREEENGRGNFPPRFSGLQFPNYSSELNVNALELDDSALYLCASSRSSPSYNEQFFGPGTRLTVL.

V and J are TRBV28 and TRBJ2-4; 8 positions match TRBD2. V lost 5 bases, J lost 2 bases, and 5 bases stayed unmatched. The CDR3 has 15 amino acids. Germline loops: CDR1 MDHEN, CDR2 SYDVKM. CDR3 in DNA: TGTGCCAGCAGTCTCGGGGGGGTGACCAAAAACATTCAGTACTTC. Amino acid sequence: CASSLGGVTKNIQYF. The whole variable domain, filled in from reference TRBV28 and TRBJ2-4, reads DVKVTQSSRYLVKRTGEKVFLECVQDMDHENMFWYRQDPGLGLRLIYFSYDVKMKEKGDIPEGYSVSREKKERFSLILESASTNQTSMYLCASSLGGVTKNIQYFGAGTRLSVL.

V gene TRBV11-3 combines with J gene TRBJ1-1; D is ambiguous. Germline assignment: CDR1 SGHNT and CDR2 YENEEA. The CDR3 loop spans 13 amino acids. With 1 base removed from V and 5 bases from J, the gap between germline ends came to 8 bases. This CDR3 is CASSLGSMTEAFF. CDR3 DNA: TGTGCCAGCAGCTTAGGGTCGATGACTGAAGCTTTCTTT.

This clone came up once. This chain links TRBV21-1 with TRBJ1-2; the table's D call of TRBD1 was not tested on the DNA. TRBV21-1 is a known pseudogene. The CDR3 is 16 amino acids. CDR3 protein: CASSRRWGQANYGYTF. The CDR3 nucleotides are TGTGCCAGCAGCCGGAGGTGGGGACAGGCAAACTATGGCTACACCTTC.

The rearrangement links TRBV5-1 to TRBJ2-7; 7 bases line up with TRBD1. With V trimmed by 1 base and J by 0 bases, 4 bases remained unmatched. The germline CDR1 and CDR2 sequences are SGHRS and YFSETQ. The CDR3 runs to 15 residues. The CDR3 DNA sequence: TGCGCCAGCAGCTTGAGACAGGGAACCTCCTACGAGCAGTACTTC. It yields the protein CASSLRQGTSYEQYF.

This chain links TRBV5-4 with TRBJ2-5, with no clear D. CDR3 length equals 13 residues. Trimming took 4 bases from V and 2 from J, leaving 9 bases between them. Germline assignment: CDR1 SGHNT and CDR2 YYREEE (reference sequence). The CDR3 region is CASSPSLQETQYF. The DNA for the CDR3 is TGTGCCAGCAGCCCTTCACTGCAAGAGACCCAGTACTTC. Using reference TRBV5-4 and TRBJ2-5 for the parts outside the CDR3, the full variable domain is ETGVTQSPTHLIKTRGQQVTLRCSSQSGHNTVSWYQQALGQGPQFIFQYYREEENGRGNFPPRFSGLQFPNYSSELNVNALELDDSALYLCASSPSLQETQYFGPGTRLLVL.